A single sample is the source of the 2 T cell receptor beta chains below, sequenced in a study of T-cell memory formation after mild COVID-19. MiXCR, run by TCRdb on the 5' RACE reads, gives a single entry per CDR3 protein. The sample has more than 300,000 distinct CDR3 sequences; roughly 15% are singletons. Sequencing was carried out using PBMCs or a T cell subset sorted from them (not recorded which). These receptors all stem from a man younger than 30 who had mild COVID-19 (a few samples of this study predate the infection). Cell type and time point are not known.

This clonotype came up a few times. This chain links TRBV20-1 with TRBJ2-3; TRBD2 matches 10 bases. V lost 3 bases and J lost 4; bases outside the gene matches: 7. CDR3 length: 15 residues. CDR1 is DFQATT, CDR2 SNEGSKA, per germline (reference sequence). CDR3 coding DNA: TGCAGTGCTAGGATAGCGGGGGGCCGACCAGATACGCAGTATTTT. Its protein product is CSARIAGGRPDTQYF.

The table lists this clonotype with a few counts. The CDR3 coding sequence is TGTGCCAGCTCACCCGGACTAGCGGACTACGAGCAGTACTTC. It yields the protein CASSPGLADYEQYF. This chain connects TRBV18 to TRBJ2-7; TRBD2 aligns across 10 bases. Trimming removed 3 bases from V and 3 bases from J; junction bases left unmatched: 2. There are 14 residues in the CDR3. CDR1 and CDR2 from the germline V gene are KGHSH and LQKENI.